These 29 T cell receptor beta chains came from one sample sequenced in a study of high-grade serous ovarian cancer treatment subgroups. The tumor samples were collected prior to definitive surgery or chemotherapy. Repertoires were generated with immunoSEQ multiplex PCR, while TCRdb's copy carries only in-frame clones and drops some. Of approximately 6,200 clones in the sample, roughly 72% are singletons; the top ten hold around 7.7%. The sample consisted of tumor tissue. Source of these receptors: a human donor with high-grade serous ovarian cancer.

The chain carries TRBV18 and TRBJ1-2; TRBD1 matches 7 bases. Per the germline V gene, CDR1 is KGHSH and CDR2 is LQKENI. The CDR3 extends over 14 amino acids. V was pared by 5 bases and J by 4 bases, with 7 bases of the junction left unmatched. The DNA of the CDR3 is TGTGCCAGCTCATCTCAGACAGGGAGCTATGGCTACACCTTC. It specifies CASSSQTGSYGYTF.

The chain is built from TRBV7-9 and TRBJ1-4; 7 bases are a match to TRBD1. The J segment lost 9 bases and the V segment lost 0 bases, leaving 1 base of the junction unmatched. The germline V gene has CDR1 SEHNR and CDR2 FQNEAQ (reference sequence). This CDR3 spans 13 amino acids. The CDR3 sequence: CASSLAQGKKLFF. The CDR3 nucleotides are TGTGCCAGCAGCTTAGCACAGGGGAAAAAACTGTTTTTT.

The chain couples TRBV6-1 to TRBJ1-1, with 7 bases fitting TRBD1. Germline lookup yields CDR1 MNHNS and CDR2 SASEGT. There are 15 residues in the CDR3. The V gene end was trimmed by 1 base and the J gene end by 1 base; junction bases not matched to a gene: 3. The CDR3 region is CASSEVRTGNTEAFF. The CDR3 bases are TGTGCCAGCAGTGAAGTGAGGACAGGGAACACTGAAGCTTTCTTT.

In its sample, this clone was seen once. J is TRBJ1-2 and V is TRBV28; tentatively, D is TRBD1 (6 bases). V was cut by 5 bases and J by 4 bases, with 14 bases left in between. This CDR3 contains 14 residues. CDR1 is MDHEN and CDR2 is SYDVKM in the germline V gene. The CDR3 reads CASSLRGILYGYTF. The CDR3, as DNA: TGTGCCAGCAGTCTCAGGGGTATTCTCTATGGCTACACCTTC.

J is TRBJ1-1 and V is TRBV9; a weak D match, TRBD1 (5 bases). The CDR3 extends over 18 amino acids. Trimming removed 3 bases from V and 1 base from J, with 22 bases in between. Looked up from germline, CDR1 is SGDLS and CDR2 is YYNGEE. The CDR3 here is CASSADNWGSNPNTEAFF. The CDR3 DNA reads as TGTGCCAGCAGCGCGGATAATTGGGGCTCCAACCCGAACACTGAAGCTTTCTTT.

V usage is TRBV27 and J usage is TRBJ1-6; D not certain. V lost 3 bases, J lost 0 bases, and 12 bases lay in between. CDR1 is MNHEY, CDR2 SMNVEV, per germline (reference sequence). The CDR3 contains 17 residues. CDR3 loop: CASSFNPVSSYNSPLHF. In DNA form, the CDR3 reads TGTGCCAGCAGTTTCAACCCCGTTAGCTCCTATAATTCACCCCTCCACTTT.

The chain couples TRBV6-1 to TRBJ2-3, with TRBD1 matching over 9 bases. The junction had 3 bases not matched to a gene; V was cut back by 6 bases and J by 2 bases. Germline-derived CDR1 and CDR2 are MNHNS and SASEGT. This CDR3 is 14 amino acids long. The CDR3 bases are TGTGCCAGCAGGGACAGGGGATACACAGATACGCAGTATTTT. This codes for CASRDRGYTDTQYF.

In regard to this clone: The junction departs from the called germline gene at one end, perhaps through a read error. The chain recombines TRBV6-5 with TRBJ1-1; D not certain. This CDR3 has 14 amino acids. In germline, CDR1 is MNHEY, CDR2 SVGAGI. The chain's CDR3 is CAISETAEATEAFF. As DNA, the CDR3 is TGTGCCATCAGTGAGACGGCTGAGGCCACTGAAGCTTTCTTT.

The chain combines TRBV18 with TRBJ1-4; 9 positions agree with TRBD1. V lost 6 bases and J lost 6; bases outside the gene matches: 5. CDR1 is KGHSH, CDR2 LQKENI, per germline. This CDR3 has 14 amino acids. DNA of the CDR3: TGTGCCAGCTCCAAACAGGGGGCGGATGAAAAACTGTTTTTT. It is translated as CASSKQGADEKLFF.

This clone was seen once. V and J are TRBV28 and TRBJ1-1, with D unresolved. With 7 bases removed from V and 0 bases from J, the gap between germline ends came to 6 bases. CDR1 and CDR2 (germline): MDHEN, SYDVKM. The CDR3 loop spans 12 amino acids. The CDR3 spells CASNALNTEAFF. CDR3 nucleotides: TGTGCCAGCAACGCCTTGAACACTGAAGCTTTCTTT.

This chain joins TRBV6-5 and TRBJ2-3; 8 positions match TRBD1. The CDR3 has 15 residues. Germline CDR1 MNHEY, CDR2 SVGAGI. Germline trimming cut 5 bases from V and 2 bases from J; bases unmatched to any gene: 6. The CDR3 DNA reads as TGTGCCAGCAGTAGGGACAGGAGCTTCACAGATACGCAGTATTTT. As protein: CASSRDRSFTDTQYF.

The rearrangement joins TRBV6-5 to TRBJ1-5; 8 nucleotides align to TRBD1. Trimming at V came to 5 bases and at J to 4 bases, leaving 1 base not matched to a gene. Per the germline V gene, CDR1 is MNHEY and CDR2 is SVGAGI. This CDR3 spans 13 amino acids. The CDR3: CASSRTGNQPQHF. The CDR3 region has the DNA TGTGCCAGCAGTCGGACAGGGAATCAGCCCCAGCATTTT.

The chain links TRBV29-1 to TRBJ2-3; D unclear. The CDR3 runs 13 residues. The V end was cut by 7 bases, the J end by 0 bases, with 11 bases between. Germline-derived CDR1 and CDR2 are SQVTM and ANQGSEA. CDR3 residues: CSGLGVSTDTQYF. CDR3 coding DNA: TGCAGCGGCCTCGGAGTGAGCACAGATACGCAGTATTTT.

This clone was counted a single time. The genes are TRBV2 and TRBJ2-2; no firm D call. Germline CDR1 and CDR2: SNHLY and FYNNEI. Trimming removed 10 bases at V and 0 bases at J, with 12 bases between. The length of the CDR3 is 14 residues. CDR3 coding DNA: TGTGCCATTAACAGACTGTCGAACACCGGGGAGCTGTTTTTT. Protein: CAINRLSNTGELFF.

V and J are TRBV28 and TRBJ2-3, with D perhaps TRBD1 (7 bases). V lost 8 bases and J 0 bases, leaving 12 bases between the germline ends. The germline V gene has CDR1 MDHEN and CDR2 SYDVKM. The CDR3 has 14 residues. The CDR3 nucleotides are TGTGCCAGCGCACAGGGGACTAGCACAGATACGCAGTATTTT. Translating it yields CASAQGTSTDTQYF.

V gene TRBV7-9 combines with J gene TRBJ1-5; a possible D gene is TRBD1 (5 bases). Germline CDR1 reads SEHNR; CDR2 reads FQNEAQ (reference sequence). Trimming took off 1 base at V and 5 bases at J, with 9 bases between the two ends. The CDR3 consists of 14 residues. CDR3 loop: CASSLGAGHQPQHF. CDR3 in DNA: TGTGCCAGCAGCTTAGGAGCAGGGCATCAGCCCCAGCATTTT.

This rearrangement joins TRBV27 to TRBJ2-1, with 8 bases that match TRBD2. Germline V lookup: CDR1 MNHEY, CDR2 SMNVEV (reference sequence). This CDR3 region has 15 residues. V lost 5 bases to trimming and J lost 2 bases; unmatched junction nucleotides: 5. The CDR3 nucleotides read TGTGCCAGCAGTCCCCGACTAGCGACCTACAATGAGCAGTTCTTC. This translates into CASSPRLATYNEQFF.

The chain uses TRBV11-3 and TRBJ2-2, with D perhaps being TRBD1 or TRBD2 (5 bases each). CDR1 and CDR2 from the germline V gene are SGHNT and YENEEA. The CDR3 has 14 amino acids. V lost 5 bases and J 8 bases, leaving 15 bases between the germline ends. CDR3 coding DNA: TGTGCCAGCAGCGCCTCGGGGACCCGGGGGGAGCTGTTTTTT. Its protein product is CASSASGTRGELFF.

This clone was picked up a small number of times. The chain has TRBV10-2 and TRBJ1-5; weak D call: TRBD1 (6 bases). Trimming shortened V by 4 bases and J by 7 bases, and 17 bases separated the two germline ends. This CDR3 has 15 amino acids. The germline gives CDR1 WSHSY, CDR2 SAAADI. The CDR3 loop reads CASSGAGGAWQPQHF. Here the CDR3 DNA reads TGCGCCAGCAGTGGGGCCGGGGGGGCTTGGCAGCCCCAGCATTTT.

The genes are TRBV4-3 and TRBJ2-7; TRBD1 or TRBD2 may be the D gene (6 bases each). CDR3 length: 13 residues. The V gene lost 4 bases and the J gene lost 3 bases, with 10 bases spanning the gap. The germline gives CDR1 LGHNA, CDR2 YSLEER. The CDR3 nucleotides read TGCGCCAGCAGCCGGGGGGCCGGCTACGAGCAGTACTTC. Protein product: CASSRGAGYEQYF.

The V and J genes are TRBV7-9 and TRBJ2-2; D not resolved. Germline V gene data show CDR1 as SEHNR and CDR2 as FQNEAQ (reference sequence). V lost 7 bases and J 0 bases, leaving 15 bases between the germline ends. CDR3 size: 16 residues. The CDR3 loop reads CASNSNTHPNTGELFF. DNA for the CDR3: TGTGCCAGCAACTCAAACACGCATCCGAACACCGGGGAGCTGTTTTTT.

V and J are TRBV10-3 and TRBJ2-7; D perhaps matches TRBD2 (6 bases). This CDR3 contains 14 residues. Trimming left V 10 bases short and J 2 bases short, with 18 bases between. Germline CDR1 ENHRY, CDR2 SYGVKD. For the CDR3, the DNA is TGTGCCAGGAGACCGGGACTTTCTACCTACGAGCAGTACTTC. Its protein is CARRPGLSTYEQYF.

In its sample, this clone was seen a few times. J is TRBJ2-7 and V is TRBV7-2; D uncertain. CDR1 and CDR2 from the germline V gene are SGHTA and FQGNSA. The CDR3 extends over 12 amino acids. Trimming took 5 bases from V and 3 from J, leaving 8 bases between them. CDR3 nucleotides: TGTGCCAGCAGCCCAGACCACTACGAGCAGTACTTC. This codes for CASSPDHYEQYF. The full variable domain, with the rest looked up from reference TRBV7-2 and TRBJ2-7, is GAGVSQSPSNKVTEKGKDVELRCDPISGHTALYWYRQSLGQGLEFLIYFQGNSAPDKSGLPSDRFSAERTGGSVSTLTIQRTQQEDSAVYLCASSPDHYEQYFGPGTRLTVT.

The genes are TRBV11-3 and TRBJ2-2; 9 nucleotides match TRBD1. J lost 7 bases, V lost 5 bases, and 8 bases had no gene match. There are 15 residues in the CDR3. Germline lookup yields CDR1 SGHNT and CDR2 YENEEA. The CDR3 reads CASSTTGGAGGELFF. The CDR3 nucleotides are TGTGCCAGCAGCACCACAGGGGGCGCGGGCGGGGAGCTGTTTTTT.

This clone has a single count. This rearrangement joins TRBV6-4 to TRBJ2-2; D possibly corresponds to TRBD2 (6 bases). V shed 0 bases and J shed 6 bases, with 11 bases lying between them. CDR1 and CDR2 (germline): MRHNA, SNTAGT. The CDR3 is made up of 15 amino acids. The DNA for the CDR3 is TGTGCCAGCAGTGACTCGAGTACGGGAGCCGGGGAGCTGTTTTTT. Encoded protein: CASSDSSTGAGELFF.

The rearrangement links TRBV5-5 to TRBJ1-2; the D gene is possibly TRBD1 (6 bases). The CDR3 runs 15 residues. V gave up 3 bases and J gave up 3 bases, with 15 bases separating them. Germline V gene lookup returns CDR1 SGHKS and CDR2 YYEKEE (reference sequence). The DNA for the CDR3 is TGTGCCAGCAGCTCATACAGGGACGGGGACTATGGCTACACCTTC. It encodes CASSSYRDGDYGYTF.

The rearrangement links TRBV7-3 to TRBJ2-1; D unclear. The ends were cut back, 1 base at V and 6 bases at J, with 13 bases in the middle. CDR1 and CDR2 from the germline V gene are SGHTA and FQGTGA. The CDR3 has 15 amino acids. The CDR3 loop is CASSLNLLTGNEQFF. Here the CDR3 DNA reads TGTGCCAGCAGCTTAAATCTACTGACGGGCAATGAGCAGTTCTTC.

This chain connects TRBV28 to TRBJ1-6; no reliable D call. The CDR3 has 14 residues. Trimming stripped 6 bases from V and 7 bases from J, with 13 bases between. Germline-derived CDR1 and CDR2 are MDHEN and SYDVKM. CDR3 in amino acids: CASSNGPRNSPLHF. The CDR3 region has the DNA TGTGCCAGCAGCAACGGTCCCAGGAATTCACCCCTCCACTTT.

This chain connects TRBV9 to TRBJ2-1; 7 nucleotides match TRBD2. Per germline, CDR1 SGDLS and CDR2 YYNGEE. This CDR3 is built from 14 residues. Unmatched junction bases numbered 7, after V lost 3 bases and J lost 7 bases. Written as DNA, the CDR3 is TGTGCCAGCAGCGGGGGGAGGGGCAGGAATGAGCAGTTCTTC. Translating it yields CASSGGRGRNEQFF.